One sample yielded the 32 T cell receptor beta chains listed below, sequenced in a study of blood T cell repertoires in COVID-19. Repertoires were generated with immunoSEQ multiplex PCR, while TCRdb's copy carries only in-frame clones and drops some. The top ten hold approximately 5% of the sample, which has 250,000 to 350,000 clones, 70% to 90% seen once. The sequenced sample was PBMCs or T cells enriched from blood (not recorded which). These receptors all stem from a young woman who had recovered from COVID-19.

This CDR3 reads CAWSVRLGSNTGELFF. CDR3 DNA: TGTGCCTGGAGTGTGAGACTAGGCTCGAACACCGGGGAGCTGTTTTTT. V usage is TRBV30 and J usage is TRBJ2-2; TRBD2 is a possible D gene (6 bases). CDR3 size: 16 residues. Germline assignment: CDR1 GTSNPN and CDR2 SVGIG (reference sequence). The germline V and J ends were trimmed by 0 bases and 0 bases, with 11 bases remaining between them.

J is TRBJ1-5 and V is TRBV19; D possibly corresponds to TRBD1 (6 bases). Germline CDR1 is LNHDA and CDR2 is SQIVND (reference sequence). The CDR3 consists of 17 residues. The V and J ends lost 6 bases and 3 bases respectively, with 21 bases between them. In nucleotides, the CDR3 is TGTGCCAGTAGGCCTCACCCAAAGACAGGTTCCAATCAGCCCCAGCATTTT. This gives the protein CASRPHPKTGSNQPQHF. Full variable domain (outside the CDR3, taken from reference TRBV19 and TRBJ1-5): DGGITQSPKYLFRKEGQNVTLSCEQNLNHDAMYWYRQDPGQGLRLIYYSQIVNDFQKGDIAEGYSVSREKKESFPLTVTSAQKNPTAFYLCASRPHPKTGSNQPQHFGDGTRLSIL.

The chain employs TRBV7-2 and TRBJ1-4; 9 nucleotides agree with TRBD1. This CDR3 is built from 15 residues. CDR1 and CDR2 (germline): SGHTA, FQGNSA. The V and J ends lost 6 bases and 6 bases, in that order; junction bases with no gene match: 8. The CDR3 DNA reads TGTGCCAGCAGTCGTTACAGGGGGCCGGATGAAAAACTGTTTTTT. As protein: CASSRYRGPDEKLFF.

This chain links TRBV6-1 with TRBJ2-2; 8 nucleotides align to TRBD2. The CDR3 length is 16 residues. Per germline, CDR1 MNHNS and CDR2 SASEGT. Trimming cost V 3 bases and J 5 bases; bases outside gene matches: 8. The CDR3 coding sequence is TGTGCCAGCAGTGAGTTTACGGGGGGGCGAACCGGGGAGCTGTTTTTT. It codes for CASSEFTGGRTGELFF.

A single count supports this clone. This chain connects TRBV25-1 to TRBJ2-1; TRBD2 is a possible D gene (6 bases). Trimming removed 3 bases from V and 9 bases from J, with 18 bases in between. This CDR3 has 15 amino acids. Looked up from germline, CDR1 is MGHDK and CDR2 is SYGVNS. The CDR3: CASSDRDSAGREQFF. For the CDR3, the DNA is TGTGCCAGCAGTGACCGGGACTCGGCAGGGCGTGAGCAGTTCTTC.

The chain has TRBV15 and TRBJ1-1; perhaps TRBD1 as D (5 bases). The germline V gene has CDR1 LNHNV and CDR2 YYDKDF (reference sequence). V was trimmed by 6 bases and J by 4 bases, leaving 12 bases between them. CDR3 length equals 13 residues. The chain's CDR3 is CATRAPGGTEAFF. CDR3 DNA: TGTGCCACCAGGGCCCCCGGGGGCACTGAAGCTTTCTTT.

The chain joins TRBV12-3 or TRBV12-4 to TRBJ2-7; TRBD2 might be the D (6 bases). The germline V and J ends were trimmed by 6 bases and 2 bases, with 8 bases remaining between them. The CDR3 is 12 residues long. The CDR3, as DNA: TGTGCCAGCAGCACGGGGGCCTACGAGCAGTACTTC. This translates into CASSTGAYEQYF.

The V gene is TRBV3-1 (or the pseudogene TRBV3-2), the J gene TRBJ2-2; maybe TRBD2 (5 bases). V lost 8 bases and J 6 bases, leaving 13 bases between the germline ends. This CDR3 is built from 13 residues. Looked up from germline, CDR1 is LGHDT and CDR2 is YNNKEL (reference sequence). The CDR3 DNA follows: TGTGCCAGCCGACACTACGGGGCCGGGGAGCTGTTTTTT. This sequence encodes CASRHYGAGELFF.

This chain joins TRBV2 and TRBJ2-4, with a possible D match to TRBD1 (6 bases). CDR1 and CDR2 from the germline V gene are SNHLY and FYNNEI. V was shortened by 7 bases and J by 2 bases, with 18 bases between the two germline ends. The CDR3 is made up of 16 amino acids. The CDR3 nucleotides read TGTGCCAGCAAGCCACAGGGTGTTCGGACCAAAAACATTCAGTACTTC. Protein sequence: CASKPQGVRTKNIQYF.

V usage is TRBV11-2 and J usage is TRBJ2-7; D call uncertain. The CDR3 has 13 residues. Germline CDR1 is SGHAT and CDR2 is FQNNGV. The V end was cut by 2 bases, the J end by 2 bases, with 7 bases between. As DNA, the CDR3 is TGTGCCAGCAGCTTACTACAGACCTACGAGCAGTACTTC. As protein: CASSLLQTYEQYF. The full variable domain, with the rest looked up from reference TRBV11-2 and TRBJ2-7, is EAGVAQSPRYKIIEKRQSVAFWCNPISGHATLYWYQQILGQGPKLLIQFQNNGVVDDSQLPKDRFSAERLKGVDSTLKIQPAKLEDSAVYLCASSLLQTYEQYFGPGTRLTVT.

This clone appeared a single time. The rearrangement joins TRBV7-9 to TRBJ2-6; D is uncertain. Germline assignment: CDR1 SEHNR and CDR2 FQNEAQ (reference sequence). The CDR3 sequence is 13 residues long. V was clipped by 9 bases and J by 1 base, with 7 bases between them. CDR3 region: CASLGSGANVLTF. The CDR3 region has the DNA TGTGCCAGTCTCGGGTCTGGGGCCAACGTCCTGACTTTC.

The chain recombines TRBV6-5 with TRBJ1-1; possible D gene TRBD1, 5 bases. V was cut by 7 bases and J by 1 base, with 10 bases left in between. This CDR3 contains 13 residues. CDR1 MNHEY and CDR2 SVGAGI come from the germline V gene. The CDR3 region has the DNA TGTGCCAGCAAACGGACACCGAACACTGAAGCTTTCTTT. Its translation is CASKRTPNTEAFF.

The chain is built from TRBV5-4 and TRBJ2-7; D is undetermined. Germline lookup yields CDR1 SGHNT and CDR2 YYREEE (reference sequence). CDR3 size: 13 residues. V was clipped by 2 bases and J by 2 bases, with 8 bases between them. The CDR3, as DNA: TGTGCCAGCAGCTTACAGCCAACCTACGAGCAGTACTTC. It encodes CASSLQPTYEQYF. The full variable domain, rest sourced from reference TRBV5-4 and TRBJ2-7, is ETGVTQSPTHLIKTRGQQVTLRCSSQSGHNTVSWYQQALGQGPQFIFQYYREEENGRGNFPPRFSGLQFPNYSSELNVNALELDDSALYLCASSLQPTYEQYFGPGTRLTVT.

The table lists this clone with a few counts. The chain has TRBV7-8 and TRBJ2-7, with D tentatively TRBD1 (6 bases). V lost 7 bases and J 2 bases, leaving 18 bases between the germline ends. The CDR3 spans 15 residues. Germline V gene sequence: CDR1 SGHVS, CDR2 FQNEAQ. CDR3 protein: CASTPRGGTTYEQYF. The DNA for the CDR3 is TGTGCCAGCACCCCGAGAGGGGGTACAACCTACGAGCAGTACTTC. The full variable domain, its missing parts supplied by reference TRBV7-8 and TRBJ2-7, is GAGVSQSPRYKVAKRGQDVALRCDPISGHVSLFWYQQALGQGPEFLTYFQNEAQLDKSGLPSDRFFAERPEGSVSTLKIQRTQQEDSAVYLCASTPRGGTTYEQYFGPGTRLTVT.

This chain links TRBV9 with TRBJ2-2; TRBD2 matches 8 bases. The CDR3 extends over 15 amino acids. The V gene end was trimmed by 4 bases and the J gene end by 3 bases; junction bases not matched to a gene: 5. Germline CDR1 reads SGDLS; CDR2 reads YYNGEE. DNA for the CDR3: TGTGCCAGCAGCTTCGGGGGGGCAGACACCGGGGAGCTGTTTTTT. It encodes CASSFGGADTGELFF.

The gene calls are TRBV2 and TRBJ1-3; 7 nucleotides match TRBD1. The V gene end was trimmed by 2 bases and the J gene end by 0 bases; junction bases not matched to a gene: 4. Germline V gene data show CDR1 as SNHLY and CDR2 as FYNNEI. This CDR3 comprises 16 residues. The CDR3 nucleotides are TGTGCCAGCAGTGAAAACCGGGACAGCTCTGGAAACACCATATATTTT. Protein sequence: CASSENRDSSGNTIYF.

The rearrangement uses TRBV6-5 and TRBJ1-2; no firm D call. Germline V gene sequence: CDR1 MNHEY, CDR2 SVGAGI. The CDR3 extends over 13 amino acids. The ends were cut back, 5 bases at V and 6 bases at J, with 13 bases in the middle. The CDR3 here is CASSTEGGNGYTF. The CDR3 DNA follows: TGTGCCAGCAGTACCGAGGGTGGGAATGGCTACACCTTC.

The J gene is TRBJ2-7, the V gene TRBV5-6, with 7 bases that match TRBD1. CDR3 length: 14 amino acids. Germline CDR1 SGHDT, CDR2 YYEEEE. V shed 5 bases and J 1 base; nucleotides not matched to a gene: 6. The CDR3 bases are TGTGCCAGCAGATACCGGGACAGTTCCTACGAGCAGTACTTC. Its translation is CASRYRDSSYEQYF.

The V and J genes are TRBV5-1 and TRBJ1-2; 7 nucleotides align to TRBD1. This CDR3 has 15 residues. Germline V lookup: CDR1 SGHRS, CDR2 YFSETQ. J lost 4 bases, V lost 4 bases, and 10 bases had no gene match. CDR3: CASSPEGGLIYGYTF. CDR3 sequence (DNA): TGCGCCAGCAGCCCGGAAGGGGGCCTCATCTATGGCTACACCTTC.

V usage is TRBV6-4 and J usage is TRBJ1-6; no clear D. The length of the CDR3 is 15 residues. CDR1 MRHNA and CDR2 SNTAGT come from the germline V gene. V dropped 3 bases and J dropped 10 bases, with 16 bases sitting between them. The CDR3 DNA reads as TGTGCCAGCAGTGAAGAGGCCGCTGGCAGCTCACCCCTCCACTTT. Its protein is CASSEEAAGSSPLHF.

The chain uses TRBV27 and TRBJ1-5; D may be TRBD1 (5 bases). The germline V gene has CDR1 MNHEY and CDR2 SMNVEV (reference sequence). The length of the CDR3 is 16 residues. V lost 6 bases and J 3 bases, leaving 18 bases between the germline ends. The CDR3 DNA is TGTGCCAGCAGGCAGAGGGGCGGGGTCCCCAATCAGCCCCAGCATTTT. Protein: CASRQRGGVPNQPQHF.

The chain links TRBV7-8 to TRBJ2-1; a possible D gene is TRBD2 (6 bases). Trimming left V 1 base short and J 1 base short, with 20 bases between. Germline V CDR1 and CDR2: SGHVS, FQNEAQ. The CDR3 runs 19 residues. The chain's CDR3 is CASSLGTLAGRISYNEQFF. The CDR3 DNA is TGTGCCAGCAGCTTAGGTACCTTGGCGGGACGCATTTCCTACAATGAGCAGTTCTTC. Full variable domain (remainder filled in from reference TRBV7-8 and TRBJ2-1): GAGVSQSPRYKVAKRGQDVALRCDPISGHVSLFWYQQALGQGPEFLTYFQNEAQLDKSGLPSDRFFAERPEGSVSTLKIQRTQQEDSAVYLCASSLGTLAGRISYNEQFFGPGTRLTVL.

The CDR3 nucleotides read TGTGCCAGCAGTCGACAGGGGTTTTATAATTCACCCCTCCACTTT. Encoded protein: CASSRQGFYNSPLHF. This chain connects TRBV27 to TRBJ1-6, with TRBD1 identical over 8 bases. This CDR3 has 15 residues. Per germline, CDR1 MNHEY and CDR2 SMNVEV (reference sequence). The ends lost 5 bases at V and 4 bases at J; junction bases unmatched: 4.

The genes are TRBV6-1 and TRBJ2-7; 10 bases agree with TRBD2. V lost 3 bases and J lost 5; bases outside the gene matches: 7. From germline, CDR1 is MNHNS and CDR2 SASEGT. The CDR3 totals 15 residues. CDR3 nucleotide sequence: TGTGCCAGCAGTGACAGCGGGGGGGATCTGGACGAGCAGTACTTC. Translated, it gives CASSDSGGDLDEQYF.

The rearrangement uses TRBV5-4 and TRBJ1-5; D ambiguous. V was clipped by 2 bases and J by 8 bases, with 11 bases between them. Germline loops: CDR1 SGHNT, CDR2 YYREEE (reference sequence). The length of the CDR3 is 13 residues. The CDR3 loop reads CASSFDELEPQHF. In nucleotides, the CDR3 is TGTGCCAGCAGCTTTGATGAGCTGGAGCCCCAGCATTTT.

The CDR3 spells CASSLGATGELFF. In DNA form, the CDR3 reads TGTGCCAGCAGCTTAGGAGCAACCGGGGAGCTGTTTTTT. V and J are TRBV7-2 and TRBJ2-2; no clear D. V lost 1 base, J lost 5 bases, and 5 bases lay in between. Germline lookup yields CDR1 SGHTA and CDR2 FQGNSA. The length of the CDR3 is 13 residues.

This sequence joins TRBV6-1 and TRBJ1-1; TRBD1 might be the D (6 bases). This CDR3 is 15 amino acids long. CDR1 is MNHNS, CDR2 SASEGT, per germline. Trimming took off 1 base at V and 4 bases at J, with 13 bases between the two ends. The CDR3 loop is CASSEDQGMGTEAFF. The DNA for the CDR3 is TGTGCCAGCAGTGAAGACCAGGGGATGGGCACTGAAGCTTTCTTT.

This chain uses TRBV11-2 with TRBJ2-7; D gene unclear. Germline lookup yields CDR1 SGHAT and CDR2 FQNNGV. This CDR3 is built from 11 residues. V was trimmed by 5 bases and J by 3 bases, leaving 5 bases between them. CDR3 sequence (DNA): TGTGCCAGCAGCCAGAACTACGAGCAGTACTTC. Its translation is CASSQNYEQYF.

This chain uses TRBV10-3 with TRBJ1-2, with TRBD1 matching over 7 bases. V shed 8 bases, J shed 12 bases, and the junction held 6 bases outside the gene matches. Germline V gene lookup returns CDR1 ENHRY and CDR2 SYGVKD. The CDR3 loop spans 10 amino acids. The DNA for the CDR3 is TGTGCCATCGGAGGACAGGCTCACACCTTC. Its protein is CAIGGQAHTF.

The chain couples TRBV6-5 to TRBJ2-7; perhaps TRBD1 as D (5 bases). The CDR3 consists of 13 residues. The V gene's germline CDR1 is MNHEY and CDR2 SVGAGI. Between the trimmed V and J ends, which lost 0 bases and 6 bases, there was a span of 9 bases. DNA for the CDR3: TGTGCCAGCAGTTACTCGCTGCAGGGCGAGCAGTACTTC. The encoded protein is CASSYSLQGEQYF.

V usage is TRBV4-1 and J usage is TRBJ2-7, with D possibly being TRBD1 (6 bases). The CDR3 runs to 14 residues. Trimming removed 1 base at V and 6 bases at J, with 13 bases between. Looked up from germline, CDR1 is MGHRA and CDR2 is YSYEKL. In nucleotides, the CDR3 is TGCGCCAGCAGCCAAGTACAGGGTCAGGGCGAGCAGTACTTC. It codes for CASSQVQGQGEQYF.

The chain combines TRBV9 with TRBJ1-3, with a possible D match to TRBD1 (5 bases). Trimming pared 0 bases from V and 2 bases from J, leaving 9 bases between. There are 15 residues in the CDR3. In germline, CDR1 is SGDLS, CDR2 YYNGEE. This CDR3 is CASSVDWTTGNTIYF. For the CDR3, the DNA is TGTGCCAGCAGCGTAGACTGGACAACTGGAAACACCATATATTTT.